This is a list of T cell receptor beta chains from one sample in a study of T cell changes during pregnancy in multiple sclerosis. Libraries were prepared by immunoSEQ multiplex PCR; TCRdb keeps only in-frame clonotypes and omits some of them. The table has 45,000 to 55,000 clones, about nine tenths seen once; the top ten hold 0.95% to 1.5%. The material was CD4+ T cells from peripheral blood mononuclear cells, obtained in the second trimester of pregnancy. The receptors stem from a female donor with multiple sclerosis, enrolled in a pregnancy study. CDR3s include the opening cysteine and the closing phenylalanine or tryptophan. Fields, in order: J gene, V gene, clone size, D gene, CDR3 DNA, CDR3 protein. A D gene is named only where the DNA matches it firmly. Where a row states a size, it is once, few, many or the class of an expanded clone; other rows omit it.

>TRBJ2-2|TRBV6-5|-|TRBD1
TGTGCCAGCGGGCTCCCGGGACAGGGAAACGGGGAGCTGTTTTTT
CASGLPGQGNGELFF
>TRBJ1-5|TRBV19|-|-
TGTGCCAGTCACAGCCTTATAGATCAGCCCCAGCATTTT
CASHSLIDQPQHF
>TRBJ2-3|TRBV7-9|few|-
TGTGCCAGCAGCCCTTTAACGGGAGCTGGAAATACGCAGTATTTT
CASSPLTGAGNTQYF
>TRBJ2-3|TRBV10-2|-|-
TGCGCCAGCAGTCAAAGGGAGGATACGCAGTATTTT
CASSQREDTQYF
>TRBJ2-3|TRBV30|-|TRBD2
TGTGCCTGGAGATTAGCGGGAGGGAAGACAGATACGCAGTATTTT
CAWRLAGGKTDTQYF
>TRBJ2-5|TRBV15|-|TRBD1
TGTGCCACCAGCCAGAACAGGGGTGGGGAGACCCAGTACTTC
CATSQNRGGETQYF
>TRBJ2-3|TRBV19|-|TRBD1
TGTGCCAGTAGTTGGGACAGCAACACAGATACGCAGTATTTT
CASSWDSNTDTQYF
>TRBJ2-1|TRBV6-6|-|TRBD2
TGTGCCAGCAGACCGGGACTAGCGGATGGGGATGAGCAGTTCTTC
CASRPGLADGDEQFF
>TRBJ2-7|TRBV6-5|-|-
TGTGCCAGCAGCGCGCCCCCACGCTACGAGCAGTACTTC
CASSAPPRYEQYF
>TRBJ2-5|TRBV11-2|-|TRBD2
TGTGCCAGCAGCTCCACTAGCGGGAGGGTCGGGGAGACCCAGTACTTC
CASSSTSGRVGETQYF
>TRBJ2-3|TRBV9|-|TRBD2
TGTGCCAGCAGCGGTCGGGGGGATAGCACAGATACGCAGTATTTT
CASSGRGDSTDTQYF
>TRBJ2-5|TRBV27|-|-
TGTGCCAGCAGTTCCACAGGGTACGAGACCCAGTACTTC
CASSSTGYETQYF
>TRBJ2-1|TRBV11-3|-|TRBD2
TGTGCCAGCAGCTCCTCGACTAGCGGGATCTACAATGAGCAGTTCTTC
CASSSSTSGIYNEQFF
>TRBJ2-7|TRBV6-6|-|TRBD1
TGTGCCAGCCAGGGGGACCCCGACGAGCAGTACTTC
CASQGDPDEQYF
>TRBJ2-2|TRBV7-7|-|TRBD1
TGTGCCAGTGGCCGGGACAGTAATACCGGGGAGCTGTTTTTT
CASGRDSNTGELFF
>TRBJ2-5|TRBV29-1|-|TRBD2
TGCAGCGCCGCGGCTAGCGGGCGGCGAGAGACCCAGTACTTC
CSAAASGRRETQYF
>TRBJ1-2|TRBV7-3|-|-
TGTGCCAGCAGCTTAATAGGTGGGCAGACCGATGGCTACACCTTC
CASSLIGGQTDGYTF
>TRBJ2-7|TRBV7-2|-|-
TGTGCCAGCCAAAAGACTAGGGACGCCTACGAGCAGTACTTC
CASQKTRDAYEQYF
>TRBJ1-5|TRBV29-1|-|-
TGCAGCGCGCGGACGGGAGGCGATCAGCCCCAGCATTTT
CSARTGGDQPQHF
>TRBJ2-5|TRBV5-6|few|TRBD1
TGTGCCAGCAGCCTACAGGGGGTAGTGACCCAGTACTTC
CASSLQGVVTQYF
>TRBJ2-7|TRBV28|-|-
TGTGCCAGCAGTTTGCCCCTCGCACTTTACGAGCAGTACTTC
CASSLPLALYEQYF
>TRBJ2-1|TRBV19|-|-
TGTGCCAGTAGTCAGGGATCTACCTCCTACAATGAGCAGTTCTTC
CASSQGSTSYNEQFF
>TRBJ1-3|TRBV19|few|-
TGTGCCAGTAGTATTGGTAGGGGAACTGGAAACACCATATATTTT
CASSIGRGTGNTIYF
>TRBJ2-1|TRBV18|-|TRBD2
TGTGCCAGCTGCGGACTAGCGGGTTCCAATGAGCAGTTCTTC
CASCGLAGSNEQFF
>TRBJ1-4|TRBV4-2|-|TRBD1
TGTGCCAGCAGCCAAGATCAAGTGAGGGACAGGCCAGAAAAACTGTTTTTT
CASSQDQVRDRPEKLFF
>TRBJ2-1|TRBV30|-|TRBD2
TGTGCCTGTGGCCCTTCCAGGACTAGCCCGTCTGGTGAGCAGTTCTTC
CACGPSRTSPSGEQFF
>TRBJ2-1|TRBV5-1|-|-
TGCGCCAGCAGCTCTTTAGCGGAGGGTAATGAGCAGTTCTTC
CASSSLAEGNEQFF
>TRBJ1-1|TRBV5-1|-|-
TGCGCCAGCAGCTTGGACCCGGGGTCCACTGAAGCTTTCTTT
CASSLDPGSTEAFF
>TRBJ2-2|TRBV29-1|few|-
TGCAGCGTTGATCTAACGAACACCGGGGAGCTGTTTTTT
CSVDLTNTGELFF
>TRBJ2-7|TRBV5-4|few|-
TGTGCCAGCAGCCCCGGACTAAGCTCCTACGAGCAGTACTTC
CASSPGLSSYEQYF
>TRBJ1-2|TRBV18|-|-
TGTGCCAGCTCACCACAGGGGTATGGCTACACCTTC
CASSPQGYGYTF
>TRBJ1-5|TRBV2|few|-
TGTGCCAGCAGTCTTACTCCCGGCAATCAGCCCCAGCATTTT
CASSLTPGNQPQHF
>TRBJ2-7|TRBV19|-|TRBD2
TGTGCCAGTAGTAAGATACCGGGACTAACAAACTACGAGCAGTACTTC
CASSKIPGLTNYEQYF